The 24 T cell receptor beta chains below were found in one sample sequenced in a study of shared clonotypes between healthy human individuals. Assay: immunoSEQ multiplex PCR; the TCRdb copy retains only in-frame clones and omits some. Of millions of clones in the sample, 95% were seen once. Input material: naive CD4+ T cells sorted from blood. Subset defined: CD45RA+ positively selected. These receptors were collected from a man younger than 35 in good health.

The chain couples TRBV10-1 to TRBJ2-5; tentatively, D is TRBD2 (5 bases). Trimming took off 3 bases at V and 2 bases at J, with 13 bases between the two ends. This CDR3 spans 15 amino acids. Per germline, CDR1 WNHNN and CDR2 SYGVQD (reference sequence). This chain's CDR3 is CASSESGDMQETQYF. DNA of the CDR3: TGCGCCAGCAGTGAATCCGGGGATATGCAAGAGACCCAGTACTTC.

This clone was seen once. The same CDR3 also results from other DNA sequences found in this sample. The rearrangement links TRBV9 to TRBJ1-2, with TRBD1 matching over 7 bases. The germline V gene has CDR1 SGDLS and CDR2 YYNGEE. The CDR3 length is 11 residues. V lost 3 bases, J lost 8 bases, and 1 base stayed unmatched. CDR3 bases: TGTGCCAGCAGCGAGGGACAGGGCTACACCTTC. This sequence encodes CASSEGQGYTF.

This chain links TRBV10-3 with TRBJ2-7, with TRBD1 as a possible D gene (6 bases). CDR1 is ENHRY, CDR2 SYGVKD, per germline. Trimming took off 1 base at V and 5 bases at J, with 12 bases between the two ends. This CDR3 region has 14 residues. The CDR3 nucleotides read TGTGCCATCAGTGAGTGGAACAGGGACCACGAGCAGTACTTC. Translation gives CAISEWNRDHEQYF.

This clone turned up a few times. The chain has TRBV2 and TRBJ2-1; 9 bases match TRBD1. J lost 7 bases, V lost 11 bases, and 9 bases had no gene match. This CDR3 has 13 residues. Germline values: CDR1 SNHLY, CDR2 FYNNEI. The CDR3 protein is CAGAGQGRNEQFF. CDR3 in DNA: TGTGCCGGCGCGGGACAGGGACGGAATGAGCAGTTCTTC.

The chain couples TRBV6-1 to TRBJ1-6, with a possible D match to TRBD1 (6 bases). Germline lookup yields CDR1 MNHNS and CDR2 SASEGT. The V gene lost 6 bases and the J gene lost 7 bases, with 13 bases spanning the gap. The CDR3 has 14 residues. CDR3: CASRNRVLNSPLHF. The CDR3 DNA is TGTGCCAGCAGGAACAGGGTGTTGAATTCACCCCTCCACTTT.

The chain combines TRBV5-6 with TRBJ2-3, with D perhaps matching TRBD1 (6 bases). This CDR3 spans 15 amino acids. Germline loops: CDR1 SGHDT, CDR2 YYEEEE. Trimming cost V 2 bases and J 1 base, with 11 bases left between them. Here the CDR3 reads CASSFKAGGTDTQYF. Here the CDR3 DNA reads TGTGCCAGCAGCTTTAAGGCAGGGGGCACAGATACGCAGTATTTT.

The chain recombines TRBV5-4 with TRBJ2-2; D possibly corresponds to TRBD1 (8 bases). V lost 7 bases and J lost 5, with 15 bases in between. The germline V gene encodes CDR1 SGHNT and CDR2 YYREEE (reference sequence). The CDR3 runs to 14 residues. This CDR3 reads CASATGEGTGELFF. CDR3 nucleotide sequence: TGTGCCAGCGCGACAGGGGAGGGGACCGGGGAGCTGTTTTTT.

The chain combines TRBV25-1 with TRBJ2-1; 7 nucleotides match TRBD2. Trimming removed 3 bases from V and 9 bases from J; junction bases left unmatched: 11. The germline CDR1 and CDR2 sequences are MGHDK and SYGVNS. The CDR3 has 15 residues. CDR3 sequence (DNA): TGTGCCAGCAGTGACGCCGCGGGAGCTTCCGTTGAGCAGTTCTTC. It specifies CASSDAAGASVEQFF.

The chain links TRBV9 to TRBJ2-3; D may be TRBD1 (8 bases). This CDR3 has 18 residues. Looked up from germline, CDR1 is SGDLS and CDR2 is YYNGEE. V lost 0 bases to trimming and J lost 0 bases, with 17 bases between them. The CDR3 region is CASSVGQGRVFSTDTQYF. The CDR3 DNA sequence: TGTGCCAGCAGCGTAGGACAGGGGAGGGTTTTTAGCACAGATACGCAGTATTTT.

The chain recombines TRBV10-3 with TRBJ1-4; no reliable D call. The CDR3 length is 14 residues. Germline V gives CDR1 ENHRY, CDR2 SYGVKD. Trimming pared 2 bases from V and 3 bases from J, leaving 7 bases between. The CDR3 is CAISEGQANEKLFF. The CDR3 DNA is TGTGCCATCAGTGAGGGTCAGGCTAATGAAAAACTGTTTTTT.

The V call is TRBV5-4, the J call TRBJ1-5; 8 positions agree with TRBD1. CDR3 length equals 15 residues. V was pared by 3 bases and J by 6 bases, with 8 bases of the junction left unmatched. The germline V gene has CDR1 SGHNT and CDR2 YYREEE (reference sequence). The CDR3 DNA follows: TGTGCCAGCAGCTCTGGACAGGGATATTCTCAGCCCCAGCATTTT. Protein product: CASSSGQGYSQPQHF.

This sequence joins TRBV4-1 and TRBJ2-5; maybe TRBD2 (5 bases). Per germline, CDR1 MGHRA and CDR2 YSYEKL. CDR3 length: 16 residues. Trimming took off 1 base at V and 4 bases at J, with 16 bases between the two ends. The CDR3 protein is CASSQGYGGSGETQYF. Written as DNA, the CDR3 is TGCGCCAGCAGCCAAGGCTACGGCGGGTCAGGAGAGACCCAGTACTTC.

This rearrangement joins TRBV7-2 to TRBJ2-1; TRBD2 matches at 14 bases. CDR1 is SGHTA, CDR2 FQGNSA, per germline. Unmatched junction bases numbered 13, after V lost 0 bases and J lost 9 bases. The CDR3 runs to 19 residues. The CDR3 DNA reads TGTGCCAGCAGCTTAGCCCCGAAGACTAGCGGGGGGGACGAAGGTGAGCAGTTCTTC. This codes for CASSLAPKTSGGDEGEQFF.

This chain connects TRBV13 to TRBJ2-1, with 9 bases aligning to TRBD2. The germline CDR1 and CDR2 sequences are PRHDT and FYEKMQ (reference sequence). This CDR3 has 18 residues. The junction had 15 bases not matched to a gene; V was cut back by 5 bases and J by 4 bases. The CDR3 coding sequence is TGTGCCAGCAGCCCGGCGGAAATAGCGGGGGACCCATACAATGAGCAGTTCTTC. This codes for CASSPAEIAGDPYNEQFF.

This chain uses TRBV6-5 with TRBJ2-5; tentative D call: TRBD1 (6 bases). The germline V gene encodes CDR1 MNHEY and CDR2 SVGAGI. V dropped 0 bases and J dropped 5 bases, with 13 bases sitting between them. The CDR3 is made up of 15 amino acids. DNA of the CDR3: TGTGCCAGCAGTTACTCGAGGACAGAGCGCGAGACCCAGTACTTC. As protein: CASSYSRTERETQYF.

The sample holds one count of this clone. The V call is TRBV9, the J call TRBJ2-5; TRBD2 aligns across 7 bases. J lost 2 bases, V lost 5 bases, and 3 bases had no gene match. The germline V gene has CDR1 SGDLS and CDR2 YYNGEE. The CDR3 contains 13 residues. The CDR3: CASSLGLQETQYF. The CDR3 DNA reads as TGTGCCAGCAGTTTGGGACTACAAGAGACCCAGTACTTC.

J is TRBJ1-6 and V is TRBV15; 7 nucleotides agree with TRBD1. After removal of 3 bases from V and 9 bases from J, the junction contained 5 bases not matched to a gene. This CDR3 contains 14 residues. Germline V gene sequence: CDR1 LNHNV, CDR2 YYDKDF (reference sequence). CDR3 nucleotide sequence: TGTGCCACCAGCAGGACAGGGCTGGGTTCACCCCTCCACTTT. Translated, it gives CATSRTGLGSPLHF.

This sequence joins TRBV28 and TRBJ2-5, with D possibly being TRBD1 (6 bases). The CDR3 totals 16 residues. With 5 bases removed from V and 5 bases from J, the gap between germline ends came to 21 bases. CDR1 is MDHEN and CDR2 is SYDVKM in the germline V gene. In DNA form, the CDR3 reads TGTGCCAGCAGTCCCGCCGCCCGGACAGTCGGGGAGACCCAGTACTTC. Protein sequence: CASSPAARTVGETQYF.

The rearrangement uses TRBV11-2 and TRBJ2-7; D not resolved. CDR3 size: 13 residues. V was trimmed by 1 base and J by 3 bases, leaving 7 bases between them. Germline values: CDR1 SGHAT, CDR2 FQNNGV. CDR3 nucleotides: TGTGCCAGCAGCTTAGGCAATATCTACGAGCAGTACTTC. It codes for CASSLGNIYEQYF.

The J gene is TRBJ2-7, the V gene TRBV29-1, with 7 positions matching TRBD2. The CDR3 runs 15 residues. V lost 4 bases to trimming and J lost 0 bases; unmatched junction nucleotides: 9. Germline loops: CDR1 SQVTM, CDR2 ANQGSEA. Here the CDR3 reads CSVVSGAGSSYEQYF. The CDR3 DNA reads TGCAGCGTTGTGAGCGGGGCCGGGAGCTCCTACGAGCAGTACTTC.

The chain carries TRBV19 and TRBJ1-1; D not resolved. The CDR3 runs to 15 residues. Germline values: CDR1 LNHDA, CDR2 SQIVND (reference sequence). V was clipped by 3 bases and J by 3 bases, with 14 bases between them. The CDR3 nucleotides read TGTGCCAGTAGTATTATTGCCTCTCGGTACACTGAAGCTTTCTTT. Translating it yields CASSIIASRYTEAFF.

A word on this clone: This same CDR3 is encoded by further DNA sequences in the sample. The V gene is TRBV12-5, the J gene TRBJ2-5; a possible D gene is TRBD1 (5 bases). Gene TRBJ2-7 matches the end of the DNA better, so the J call may be wrong. Germline V CDR1 and CDR2: LGHNT, FRNRAP. The CDR3 is 15 residues long. The CDR3 is CASGLGTFEGDEQYF. The CDR3 DNA is TGTGCTAGTGGTTTGGGCACTTTTGAAGGGGACGAGCAGTACTTC.

The chain combines TRBV11-2 with TRBJ1-2, with TRBD1 matching over 9 bases. Losses at the gene ends were 0 bases for V and 8 bases for J; bases not matched to a gene: 4. CDR3 length: 14 amino acids. CDR1 SGHAT and CDR2 FQNNGV come from the germline V gene. The CDR3 loop is CASSLDRDRVGYTF. CDR3 nucleotide sequence: TGTGCCAGCAGCTTAGACAGGGACAGGGTCGGCTACACCTTC.

Turning to this clone: The identical CDR3 is also encoded by other nucleotide sequences in the sample. The chain has TRBV6-5 and TRBJ1-6, with D uncertain. The CDR3 sequence is 12 residues long. The germline V gene encodes CDR1 MNHEY and CDR2 SVGAGI. Trimming shortened V by 0 bases and J by 7 bases, and 1 base separated the two germline ends. In nucleotides, the CDR3 is TGTGCCAGCAGTTACTCCAATTCACCCCTCCACTTT. Translation: CASSYSNSPLHF.